This is a list of T cell receptor beta chains from one sample in a study of cytomegalovirus exposure and HLA in healthy donors. Produced via immunoSEQ multiplex PCR; TCRdb's table is partial and in-frame only. The data contain some 90,000 clones, around 80% of them singletons. Sequencing was performed on PBMCs. These receptor sequences come from a man aged 30-40 years in good health and CMV-seronegative. Both conserved end residues are part of each CDR3. Fields, in order: clone size, V gene, D gene, J gene, CDR3 protein, CDR3 DNA. The D gene is left open where the match is weak. Size is omitted from some rows. Given values are once, few, many or a class for expanded clones.

NA,TRBV9,TRBD1,TRBJ2-1,CASEGDRSINEQFF,TGTGCCAGCGAAGGGGACAGATCCATCAATGAGCAGTTCTTC
NA,TRBV2,NA,TRBJ1-5,CASRVSEGQGNQPQHF,TGTGCCAGCAGGGTATCCGAGGGGCAGGGGAATCAGCCCCAGCATTTT
NA,TRBV6-5,NA,TRBJ2-3,CASSYPASGDTQYF,TGTGCCAGCAGTTACCCAGCTTCAGGGGATACGCAGTATTTT
once,TRBV7-3,NA,TRBJ2-2,CASRRGGGTGELFF,TGTGCCAGTCGGAGGGGGGGCGGCACCGGGGAGCTGTTTTTT
once,TRBV29-1,TRBD2,TRBJ2-1,CSVEGGEGWWNEQFF,TGCAGCGTTGAAGGCGGGGAGGGCTGGTGGAATGAGCAGTTCTTC
NA,TRBV7-9,NA,TRBJ1-4,CASSQEGRHEKLFF,TGTGCCAGCAGCCAGGAGGGGCGCCATGAAAAACTGTTTTTT
once,TRBV7-8,NA,TRBJ1-1,CASSPGGVDTEAFF,TGTGCCAGCAGCCCCGGCGGGGTGGACACTGAAGCTTTCTTT
NA,TRBV2,TRBD2,TRBJ2-7,CASWGTINPREQYF,TGTGCCAGTTGGGGGACTATTAACCCTCGCGAGCAGTACTTC
NA,TRBV5-1,NA,TRBJ2-3,CASNGGSTDTQYF,TGCGCCAGCAATGGCGGAAGCACAGATACGCAGTATTTT
NA,TRBV21-1,NA,TRBJ2-1,CASSSGEQGASYNEQFF,TGTGCCAGCAGCTCTGGGGAACAGGGGGCATCCTACAATGAGCAGTTCTTC
NA,TRBV7-8,TRBD1,TRBJ1-2,CASSGRAVGGTGPRLGYGYTF,TGTGCCAGCAGCGGACGGGCGGTAGGGGGCACAGGACCCCGCCTTGGCTATGGCTACACCTTC
NA,TRBV9,TRBD2,TRBJ2-1,CASSLAGDYNEQFF,TGTGCCAGCTCCTTAGCGGGAGACTACAATGAGCAGTTCTTC
few,TRBV5-1,NA,TRBJ1-2,CASSLPLATGHYGYTF,TGCGCCAGCAGCTTACCACTCGCGACAGGACATTATGGCTACACCTTC
NA,TRBV5-6,NA,TRBJ1-3,CASSLRGNPSGNTIYF,TGTGCCAGCAGTCTTCGAGGGAATCCCTCTGGAAACACCATATATTTT
once,TRBV5-6,NA,TRBJ2-5,CASSSARVFGETQYF,TGTGCCAGCAGCTCGGCCAGGGTTTTCGGAGAGACCCAGTACTTC
NA,TRBV19,NA,TRBJ1-6,CASSDKTVVHSPLHF,TGTGCCAGTAGCGATAAGACAGTTGTGCATTCACCCCTCCACTTT
NA,TRBV14,TRBD1,TRBJ1-1,CASSAQGDTEAFF,TGTGCCAGCAGCGCACAGGGGGACACTGAAGCTTTCTTT
NA,TRBV5-6,TRBD2,TRBJ2-5,CASSLSGTRGQETQYF,TGTGCCAGCAGCCTATCCGGGACTAGGGGACAAGAGACCCAGTACTTC
few,TRBV4-2,NA,TRBJ1-1,CASSQQSGQLRRGTEAFF,TGTGCCAGCAGCCAACAGAGCGGACAGTTACGCCGTGGTACTGAAGCTTTCTTT
NA,TRBV5-1,NA,TRBJ2-5,CASSYGRGETQYF,TGCGCCAGCAGCTATGGTAGGGGGGAGACCCAGTACTTC
NA,TRBV19,NA,TRBJ1-1,CASKSDGYTEAFF,TGTGCCAGTAAAAGCGATGGGTATACTGAAGCTTTCTTT
NA,TRBV29-1,NA,TRBJ1-1,CSIWDGGAEAFF,TGCAGCATCTGGGATGGAGGGGCTGAAGCTTTCTTT
NA,TRBV9,TRBD2,TRBJ2-1,CASSHPGLAGSREQFF,TGTGCCAGCAGCCACCCGGGACTAGCGGGAAGTAGGGAGCAGTTCTTC
NA,TRBV5-4,NA,TRBJ2-7,CASSLSGSSYEQYF,TGTGCCAGCAGCTTGTCAGGGTCCTCCTACGAGCAGTACTTC
NA,TRBV11-2,TRBD1,TRBJ1-2,CASTPAGGDGYTF,TGTGCCAGCACCCCGGCAGGGGGCGATGGCTACACCTTC
NA,TRBV7-3,TRBD1,TRBJ2-1,CASSLQGAQFF,TGTGCCAGCAGCTTACAGGGGGCCCAGTTCTTC
NA,TRBV18,NA,TRBJ1-3,CASSPRDTSSGNTIYF,TGTGCCAGCTCACCACGGGACACGAGCTCTGGAAACACCATATATTTT
NA,TRBV19,NA,TRBJ1-1,CASSIPGNTEAFF,TGTGCCAGTAGTATTCCCGGGAACACTGAAGCTTTCTTT
NA,TRBV6-6,TRBD1,TRBJ2-7,CATRDRYYEQYF,TGTGCCACCAGGGACAGGTACTACGAGCAGTACTTC
NA,TRBV4-3,NA,TRBJ1-2,CASSQVGGAGGYTF,TGCGCCAGCAGCCAAGTCGGGGGGGCTGGGGGCTACACCTTC
few,TRBV10-3,NA,TRBJ1-1,CAISESRTVNTEAFF,TGTGCCATCAGTGAGTCAAGGACAGTGAACACTGAAGCTTTCTTT
NA,TRBV10-3,NA,TRBJ1-2,CAIRRTDSYGYTF,TGTGCCATCAGACGGACAGACTCCTATGGCTACACCTTC
NA,TRBV7-9,TRBD1,TRBJ2-7,CASSLVSGQGFHEQYF,TGTGCCAGCAGCTTAGTATCGGGACAGGGGTTCCACGAGCAGTACTTC
NA,TRBV5-1,NA,TRBJ2-1,CASSLAGRGFPFF,TGCGCCAGCAGCTTGGCCGGGAGAGGGTTTCCGTTCTTC
NA,TRBV15,NA,TRBJ1-5,CATSTGVRNQPQHF,TGTGCCACCAGCACGGGGGTTCGCAATCAGCCCCAGCATTTT
NA,TRBV11-3,NA,TRBJ2-7,CASSPDRSSYEQYF,TGTGCCAGCAGCCCGGACAGAAGCTCCTACGAGCAGTACTTC
NA,TRBV7-8,TRBD1,TRBJ1-1,CASSLGTANTEAFF,TGTGCCAGCAGCTTGGGGACAGCGAACACTGAAGCTTTCTTT
NA,TRBV2,NA,TRBJ1-3,CAGSFGQHSGNTIYF,TGTGCCGGGTCCTTTGGGCAGCATTCTGGAAACACCATATATTTT
NA,TRBV7-7,NA,TRBJ2-3,CASSPSGDTDTQYF,TGTGCCAGCAGCCCCTCAGGGGACACAGATACGCAGTATTTT
NA,TRBV9,NA,TRBJ2-3,CASSARSRGVADTQYF,TGTGCCAGCAGCGCCCGATCCAGGGGGGTCGCAGATACGCAGTATTTT
NA,TRBV13,NA,TRBJ1-3,CASSLVGTAGNTIYF,TGTGCCAGCAGCTTAGTGGGTACAGCTGGAAACACCATATATTTT
NA,TRBV7-6,NA,TRBJ2-5,CASSQTGVRQETQYF,TGTGCCAGCAGCCAAACCGGGGTCAGGCAAGAGACCCAGTACTTC
NA,TRBV5-1,NA,TRBJ1-3,CASSLAQASSGNTIYF,TGCGCCAGCAGCTTGGCACAGGCTAGCTCTGGAAACACCATATATTTT
NA,TRBV4-2,TRBD2,TRBJ2-7,CASSQVRGGARYEQYF,TGTGCCAGCAGCCAAGTCCGGGGGGGCGCCCGCTACGAGCAGTACTTC
NA,TRBV2,NA,TRBJ2-1,CASPGTHGTTGGNEQFF,TGTGCCAGCCCCGGGACACACGGGACTACAGGGGGCAATGAGCAGTTCTTC
NA,TRBV29-1,TRBD1,TRBJ1-4,CSATLTGGSEKLFF,TGCAGCGCAACCCTGACAGGGGGTTCAGAAAAACTGTTTTTT
few,TRBV5-6,NA,TRBJ1-1,CASSLDGRNTEAFF,TGTGCCAGCAGCTTGGATGGGAGGAACACTGAAGCTTTCTTT
NA,TRBV29-1,TRBD1,TRBJ1-3,CSGQDTGQGDGNTIYF,TGCAGCGGACAAGATACCGGGCAGGGGGATGGAAACACCATATATTTT
NA,TRBV7-3,NA,TRBJ1-1,CASSPGANTEAFF,TGTGCCAGCAGCCCCGGAGCGAACACTGAAGCTTTCTTT
NA,TRBV5-5,TRBD1,TRBJ1-2,CASSPGTGDGYTF,TGTGCCAGCAGCCCAGGGACAGGGGATGGCTACACCTTC
NA,TRBV14,TRBD1,TRBJ1-2,CASSPTPTGYGYTF,TGTGCCAGCAGCCCGACCCCGACAGGGTATGGCTACACCTTC
few,TRBV4-3,NA,TRBJ2-1,CASSQGLAAIYNEQFF,TGCGCCAGCAGCCAAGGGTTAGCGGCTATCTACAATGAGCAGTTCTTC
few,TRBV5-1,NA,TRBJ2-7,CASSLMTGLNEQYF,TGCGCCAGCAGCCTGATGACAGGTCTGAACGAGCAGTACTTC
NA,TRBV7-2,NA,TRBJ1-5,CASSLPGKGPQHF,TGTGCCAGCAGCTTACCAGGAAAAGGGCCCCAGCATTTT
NA,TRBV9,TRBD1,TRBJ1-1,CASSGNVPTGETTEAFF,TGTGCCAGCAGCGGAAATGTCCCGACAGGGGAGACCACTGAAGCTTTCTTT
few,TRBV6-5,NA,TRBJ1-4,CASSSGTNEKLFF,TGTGCCAGCAGCTCGGGGACTAATGAAAAACTGTTTTTT
NA,TRBV7-6,NA,TRBJ2-2,CASSYSTGSGELFF,TGTGCCAGCAGCTATAGTACAGGGTCCGGGGAGCTGTTTTTT